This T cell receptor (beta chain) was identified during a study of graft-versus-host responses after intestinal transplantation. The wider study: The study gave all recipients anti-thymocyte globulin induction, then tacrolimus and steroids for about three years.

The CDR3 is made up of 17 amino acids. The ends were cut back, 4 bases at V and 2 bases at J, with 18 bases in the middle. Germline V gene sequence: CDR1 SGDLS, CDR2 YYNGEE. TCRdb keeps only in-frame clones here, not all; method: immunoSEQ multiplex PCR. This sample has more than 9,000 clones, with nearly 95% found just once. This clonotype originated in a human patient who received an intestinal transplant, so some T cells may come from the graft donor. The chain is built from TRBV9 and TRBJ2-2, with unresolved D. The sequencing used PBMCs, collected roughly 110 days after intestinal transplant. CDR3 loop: CASSPRPASLNTGELFF. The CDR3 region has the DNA TGTGCCAGCAGCCCGAGACCGGCCTCGCTCAACACCGGGGAGCTGTTTTTT.